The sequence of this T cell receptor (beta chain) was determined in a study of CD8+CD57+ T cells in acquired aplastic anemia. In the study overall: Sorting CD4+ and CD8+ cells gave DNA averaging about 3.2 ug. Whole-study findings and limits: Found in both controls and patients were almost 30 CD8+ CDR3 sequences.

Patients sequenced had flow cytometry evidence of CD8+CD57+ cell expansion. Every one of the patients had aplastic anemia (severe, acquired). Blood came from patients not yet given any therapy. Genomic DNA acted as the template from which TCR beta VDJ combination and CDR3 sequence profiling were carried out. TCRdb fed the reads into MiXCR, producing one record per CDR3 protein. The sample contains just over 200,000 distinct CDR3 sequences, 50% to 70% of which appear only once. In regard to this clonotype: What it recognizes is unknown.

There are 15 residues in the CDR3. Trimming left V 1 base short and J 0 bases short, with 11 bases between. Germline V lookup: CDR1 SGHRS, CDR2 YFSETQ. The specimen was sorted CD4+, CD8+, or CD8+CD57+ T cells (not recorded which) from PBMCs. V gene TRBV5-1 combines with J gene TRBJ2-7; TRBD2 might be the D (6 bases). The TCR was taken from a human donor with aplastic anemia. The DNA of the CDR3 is TGCGCCAGCAGCTTGACGTGGCGGGACTCCTACGAGCAGTACTTC. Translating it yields CASSLTWRDSYEQYF.